This T cell receptor (beta chain) is drawn from a study of shared clonotypes between healthy human individuals. It was CD45RO-negative cells, positively selected for CCR7, that made up naive CD8 cells, with terminally differentiated effector memory CD45RA+ cells excluded. Every donor was a Caucasian adult from Nashville, Tennessee. The germline CDR1 and CDR2 sequences are SGHDT and YYEEEE. The CDR3 loop spans 15 amino acids. Trimming at V came to 0 bases and at J to 14 bases, leaving 11 bases not matched to a gene. TCRdb's table, derived via immunoSEQ multiplex PCR, lists solely in-frame clones and lacks some. The sample records 1.5 million to 2.5 million clones, less than 95% being singletons.

The chain has TRBV5-6 and TRBJ1-6, with 7 bases identical to TRBD1. The sample consisted of naive CD8+ T cells sorted from blood. This sequence originates from a man between 18 and 35 years old in good health. The CDR3 DNA is TGTGCCAGCAGCTTGGAGGGGACAGCCCCCAAGGCCCTCCACTTT. This sequence encodes CASSLEGTAPKALHF.